These T cell receptor beta chains were read from a single sample in a study of T cell repertoires in cytomegalovirus infection. TCRdb reprocessed the reads with MiXCR, giving one entry per CDR3 protein. The repertoire holds about half a million distinct CDR3 sequences, with 30% to 40% as singletons. These TCRs' antigens remain unknown. The sequences come from cultured PBMCs, collected from culture after CMV antigen stimulation. These receptors were taken from a human donor in good health (CMV status not recorded). Some clones in this sample may be carry-over from other donors' samples. Both conserved end residues are part of each CDR3. A D gene is named only where the DNA matches it firmly. Only some rows state a clone size, as once, few, many or a class for expanded clones.

j_call clone_size d_call v_call cdr3_nt cdr3_aa
TRBJ2-1 many NA TRBV7-2 TGTGCCAGCAGCTTTGACAGGACGTCCTACAATGAGCAGTTCTTC CASSFDRTSYNEQFF
TRBJ1-1 few NA TRBV29-1 TGCAGCGTTGGGAGGGGGTTGAACACTGAAGCTTTCTTT CSVGRGLNTEAFF
TRBJ2-3 NA NA TRBV24-1 TGTGCCACCAGTGATCCGGTGGGGGATACGCAGTATTTT CATSDPVGDTQYF
TRBJ2-7 NA TRBD1 TRBV24-1 TGTGCCACCAGTGACCCTACGACAGGGGATTACGAGCAGTACTTC CATSDPTTGDYEQYF
TRBJ2-1 few NA TRBV3-1 TGTGCCAGCAGCCAAGATTCGGGAGCCTACAATGAGCAGTTCTTC CASSQDSGAYNEQFF
TRBJ1-2 NA NA TRBV19 TGTGCCAGTAGTATAGATTGGAGGAACTCTAACTATGGCTACACCTTC CASSIDWRNSNYGYTF
TRBJ2-7 few TRBD2 TRBV7-2 TGTGCCAGCAGCTTAGTCGGTGGACTAGCTGCCTACGAGCAGTACTTC CASSLVGGLAAYEQYF
TRBJ1-4 NA NA TRBV4-3 TGCGCCAGCAGCCAAGGGTGGGCGGGTAATGACAAACTGTTTTTT CASSQGWAGNDKLFF
TRBJ2-3 many NA TRBV27 TGTGCCAGCAGAAAACCGGACAGTTCAGATACGCAGTATTTT CASRKPDSSDTQYF
TRBJ2-5 many NA TRBV7-2 TGTGCCAGCAGCTTAACGGCTAGCGCTCGCGAGACCCAGTACTTC CASSLTASARETQYF
TRBJ2-1 NA NA TRBV18 TGTGCCAGCTCACCGACCTTCTCCTACAATGAGCAGTTCTTC CASSPTFSYNEQFF
TRBJ2-5 few NA TRBV6-1 TGTGCCAGCAGTTACGGGGCGGAACAAGAGACCCAGTACTTC CASSYGAEQETQYF
TRBJ1-2 many TRBD1 TRBV7-2 TGTGCCAGCAGCCCCAACAGGGGCGACGGCTACACCTTC CASSPNRGDGYTF
TRBJ1-2 few NA TRBV5-4 TGTGCCAGCAGCTCGCAGGTGAAGAACTATGGCTACACCTTC CASSSQVKNYGYTF
TRBJ1-6 NA NA TRBV7-2 TGTGCCAGCAGCTGGGAAGGACAGTATAATTCACCCCTCCACTTT CASSWEGQYNSPLHF
TRBJ1-1 few NA TRBV6-2/TRBV6-3 TGTGCCACACAGGACCTCTACACTGAAGCTTTCTTT CATQDLYTEAFF
TRBJ2-2 NA TRBD1 TRBV12-3/TRBV12-4 TGTGCCAGCAGGGAACAGGGGAGGAACACCGGGGAGCTGTTTTTT CASREQGRNTGELFF
TRBJ1-1 NA TRBD1 TRBV6-8 TGTGCCAGCAGTTCCTATCGACAGGGGGCCCGAATTGAAGCTTTCTTT CASSSYRQGARIEAFF
TRBJ2-1 NA NA TRBV20-1 TGCAGTGCCTTAGCGGCTTCTAACAATGAGCAGTTCTTC CSALAASNNEQFF
TRBJ2-5 NA TRBD2 TRBV28 TGTGCCAGCAGTTTACTCGGGACTAGCGGGAAAGAGACCCAGTACTTC CASSLLGTSGKETQYF
TRBJ2-5 many NA TRBV7-2 TGTGCCAGCAGCTCTGGAGACGCCCAGTACTTC CASSSGDAQYF
TRBJ2-1 few NA TRBV19 TGTGCCAGTAGTATATTGTCAGACTACAATGAGCAGTTCTTC CASSILSDYNEQFF
TRBJ1-2 many TRBD1 TRBV7-2 TGTGCCAGCAGCCAACGGACAGGGGATTATGGCTACACCTTC CASSQRTGDYGYTF
TRBJ1-2 NA NA TRBV2 TGTGCCAGCAGTGAATCAGGCGCCTATGGCTACACCTTC CASSESGAYGYTF